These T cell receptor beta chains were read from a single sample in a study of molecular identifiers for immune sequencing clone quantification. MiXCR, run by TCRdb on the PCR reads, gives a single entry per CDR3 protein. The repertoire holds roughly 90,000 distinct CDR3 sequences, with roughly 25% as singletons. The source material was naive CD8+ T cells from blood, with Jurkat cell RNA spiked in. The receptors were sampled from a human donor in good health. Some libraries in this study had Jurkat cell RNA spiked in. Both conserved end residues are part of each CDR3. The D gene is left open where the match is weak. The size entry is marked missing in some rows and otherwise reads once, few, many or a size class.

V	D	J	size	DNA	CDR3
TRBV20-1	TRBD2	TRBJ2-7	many	TGCAGTACTAGCGGGGGGGACCCCTCCTACGAGCAGTACTTC	CSTSGGDPSYEQYF
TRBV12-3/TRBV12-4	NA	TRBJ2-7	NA	TGTGCCCGCCCCCTGGGGCCCGGAGTCCCCGCGCCGTACTTC	CARPLGPGVPAPYF
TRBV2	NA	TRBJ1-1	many	TGTGCCACCCGAGCTGGCCAGACTGAAGCTTTCTTT	CATRAGQTEAFF
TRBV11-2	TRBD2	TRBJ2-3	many	TGTGCCAGCAGCTTAGTAGCGGGGGGTCAAGATACGCAGTATTTT	CASSLVAGGQDTQYF
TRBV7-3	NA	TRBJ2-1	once	TGTGCCAGCAGCTTACAGGGATACAATGAGCAGTTCTTC	CASSLQGYNEQFF
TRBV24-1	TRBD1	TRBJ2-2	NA	TGTGCCACCAGTGATTTTAGGACCAATACAGGGGGCTGGGACACCGGGGAGCTGTTTTTT	CATSDFRTNTGGWDTGELFF
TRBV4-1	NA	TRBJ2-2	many	TGCGCCAGCAGCAAGAACACCGGGGAGCTGTTTTTT	CASSKNTGELFF
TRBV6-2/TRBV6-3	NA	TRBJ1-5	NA	TGTGCCAGCAGTCTGCGCGGGGGGGATCAGCCCCAGCATTTT	CASSLRGGDQPQHF
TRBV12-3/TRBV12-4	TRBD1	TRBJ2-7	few	TGTGCCAGCAACTGGGACAGACTCTACGAGCAGTACTTC	CASNWDRLYEQYF
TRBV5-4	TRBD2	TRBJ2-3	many	TGTGCCAGCAGCCCCGGGGGGGACAGCACAGATACGCAGTATTTT	CASSPGGDSTDTQYF
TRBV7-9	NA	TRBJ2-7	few	TGTGCCAGCAGCTTAGTGTCAGACGAGCAGTACTTC	CASSLVSDEQYF
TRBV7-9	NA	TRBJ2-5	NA	TGTTTGGCAGGAACCCTCCAAGAGACCCAGTACTTC	CLAGTLQETQYF
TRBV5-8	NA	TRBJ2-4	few	TGTGCCAGCAGCTTGGGTTACGGAGGCAGAAACATTCAGTACTTC	CASSLGYGGRNIQYF
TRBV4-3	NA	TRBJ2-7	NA	TGCGCCAGCAGCCAAGACTGGGGGCCCTACGAGCAGTACTTC	CASSQDWGPYEQYF
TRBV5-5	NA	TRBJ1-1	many	TGTGCCAGCAGCTTGTACAGTTCGAACACTGAAGCTTTCTTT	CASSLYSSNTEAFF
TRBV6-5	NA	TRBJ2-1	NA	TGTGCCAGCAGTCACGACGGTAATGAGCAGTTCTTC	CASSHDGNEQFF
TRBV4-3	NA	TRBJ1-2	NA	TGCGCCAGCAGCCAGGTGGAGGGTGATAGTAACTATGGCTACACCTTC	CASSQVEGDSNYGYTF
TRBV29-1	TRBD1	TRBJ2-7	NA	TGCAGCGTTCCCGGGACAGGGTACTCCGAGCAGTACTTC	CSVPGTGYSEQYF
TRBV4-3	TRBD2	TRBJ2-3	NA	TGCGCCAGCAGCCGCAGACTAGCGGGAGACACAGATACGCAGTATTTT	CASSRRLAGDTDTQYF
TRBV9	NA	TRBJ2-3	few	TGTGCCAGCAGCGAGCGACTCGCCCACCCAGATACGCAGTATTTT	CASSERLAHPDTQYF
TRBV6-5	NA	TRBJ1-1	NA	TGTGCCGTCGGCTACAGAGGGAACACTGAAGCTTTCTTT	CAVGYRGNTEAFF
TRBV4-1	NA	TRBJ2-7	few	TGCGCCAGCAGTCCCGGGGGACCCTACGAGCAGTACTTC	CASSPGGPYEQYF
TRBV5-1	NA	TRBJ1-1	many	TGCGCCAGCAGCTCGGACACATTTATGAACACTGAAGCTTTCTTT	CASSSDTFMNTEAFF
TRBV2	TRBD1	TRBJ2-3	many	TGTGCCACTCTGAATGAGGGGGCTAGCACAGATACGCAGTATTTT	CATLNEGASTDTQYF
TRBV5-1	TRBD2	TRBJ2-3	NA	TGCGCCAGCAGCCTCGCTAGCGGGGTAATCACAGATACGCAGTATTTT	CASSLASGVITDTQYF
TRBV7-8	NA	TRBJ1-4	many	TGTGCCAGCAGCTTAGCCCCCCTAAGCGACGAAAAACTGTTTTTT	CASSLAPLSDEKLFF
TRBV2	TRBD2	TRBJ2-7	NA	TGTGCCACCTCTATAGCGGGAGGGTCCTACGAGCAGTACTTC	CATSIAGGSYEQYF
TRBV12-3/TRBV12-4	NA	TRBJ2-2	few	TGTGCCAGCAGTTTCAGGGGTTACACCGGGGAGCTGTTTTTT	CASSFRGYTGELFF
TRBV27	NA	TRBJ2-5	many	TGTGCCAGCAGTTTATGGCAGGGGCAAGAGACCCAGTACTTC	CASSLWQGQETQYF
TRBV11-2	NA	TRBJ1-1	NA	TGTGCCAGCAGCTTAGCTATGAACACTGAAGCTTTCTTT	CASSLAMNTEAFF
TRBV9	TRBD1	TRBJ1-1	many	TGTGCCAGCAGCCCATACAGGGGGAACACTGAAGCTTTCTTT	CASSPYRGNTEAFF
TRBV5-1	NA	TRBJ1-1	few	TGCGCCAGCAGATTTGTAGGACAGATGAACACTGAAGCTTTCTTT	CASRFVGQMNTEAFF
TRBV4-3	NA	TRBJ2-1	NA	TGCGCCAGCAGCCAAGGTGGGGTAGTAGACAATGACCAGTTCTTC	CASSQGGVVDNDQFF
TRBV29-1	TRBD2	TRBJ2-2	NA	TGCTGCGCCTTCAGCGGGAAAGGGGAGCTGTTTTTT	CCAFSGKGELFF
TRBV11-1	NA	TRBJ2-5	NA	TGTGCCAGCAGCTTAGAGACGGATCAAGAGACCCAGTACTTC	CASSLETDQETQYF
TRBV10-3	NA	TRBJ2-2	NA	TGTGCCATAAAACTGAACACCGGGGAGCTGTTTTTT	CAIKLNTGELFF
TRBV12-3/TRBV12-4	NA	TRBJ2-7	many	TGTGCCAGCAGTTCCACGGACGGGTACGAGCAGTACTTC	CASSSTDGYEQYF
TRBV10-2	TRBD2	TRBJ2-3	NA	TGCGCCAGCAATGGAGCGGGGGGGCGAGATACGCAGTATTTT	CASNGAGGRDTQYF
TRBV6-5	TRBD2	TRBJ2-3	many	TGTGCCAGCCGGGGGGTACGCCAGGATACGCAGTATTTT	CASRGVRQDTQYF
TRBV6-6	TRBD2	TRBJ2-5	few	TGTGCCAGCAGCCCTCTAGCGGGAGGTCCGGGGGAGACCCAGTACTTC	CASSPLAGGPGETQYF
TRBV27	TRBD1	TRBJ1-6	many	TGTGCCAGCACCGAAGCGGGACAGCACTATAATTCACCCCTCCACTTT	CASTEAGQHYNSPLHF
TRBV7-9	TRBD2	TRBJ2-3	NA	TGTGCCAGCAGCTTGACTAGCGGACCTAGCTCAGATACGCAGTATTTT	CASSLTSGPSSDTQYF
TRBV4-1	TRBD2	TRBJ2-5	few	TGCGCCAGCAGCCAACGACTAGCGGGGGGGCCAGAGACCCAGTACTTC	CASSQRLAGGPETQYF
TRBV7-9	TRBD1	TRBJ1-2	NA	TGTGTCAGCAGCTTAGGACAGGGGGACGGCTACACCTTC	CVSSLGQGDGYTF